This is a list of T cell receptor beta chains from one sample in a study of blood T cells in healthy people across ages. One entry per CDR3 protein, called by TCRdb with MiXCR from the 5' RACE reads. This repertoire shows 550,000 to 750,000 distinct CDR3 sequences, 20% to 25% found once; its top ten account for 3% to 4%. The sample taken for sequencing was blood. These receptor sequences come from a man between 70 and 80 years old in good health. The CDR3 runs from the conserved cysteine through the conserved F or W. The D gene is left open where the match is weak. Clone size is stated in some rows and not others, as once, few, many or a class when expanded.

J gene: TRBJ2-3
D gene: .
clone size: few
V gene: TRBV20-1
CDR3 DNA: TGCAGTGCCGTAGGGTTACACACAGATACGCAGTATTTT
CDR3 protein: CSAVGLHTDTQYF

J gene: TRBJ1-5
D gene: .
clone size: few
V gene: TRBV28
CDR3 DNA: TGTGCCAGCGAGGGGCGTCGCAATCAGCCCCAGCATTTT
CDR3 protein: CASEGRRNQPQHF

J gene: TRBJ2-1
D gene: .
clone size: many
V gene: TRBV2
CDR3 DNA: TGTGCCAGCAGTAGGGACGGATACAATGAGCAGTTCTTC
CDR3 protein: CASSRDGYNEQFF

J gene: TRBJ2-1
D gene: .
clone size: few
V gene: TRBV12-3/TRBV12-4
CDR3 DNA: TGTGCCAGCAGTTTAGGGGTAGCCCTGTCCTACAATGAGCAGTTCTTC
CDR3 protein: CASSLGVALSYNEQFF

J gene: TRBJ2-1
D gene: TRBD2
clone size: .
V gene: TRBV5-1
CDR3 DNA: TGCGCCAGCAGACGAAGCGGGGGGTCTAACAATGAGCAGTTCTTC
CDR3 protein: CASRRSGGSNNEQFF

J gene: TRBJ2-7
D gene: TRBD1
clone size: .
V gene: TRBV29-1
CDR3 DNA: TGCAGCGTTACAGGGGGCAACTACGAGCAGTACTTC
CDR3 protein: CSVTGGNYEQYF

J gene: TRBJ2-1
D gene: .
clone size: .
V gene: TRBV2
CDR3 DNA: TGTGCCAGCAGTGAAATAGGGAATGAGCAGTTCTTC
CDR3 protein: CASSEIGNEQFF

J gene: TRBJ2-1
D gene: .
clone size: few
V gene: TRBV6-6
CDR3 DNA: TGTGCCAGCAGTTACGAGGTGCCCAATGAGCAGTTCTTC
CDR3 protein: CASSYEVPNEQFF

J gene: TRBJ1-4
D gene: .
clone size: few
V gene: TRBV5-5
CDR3 DNA: TGTGCCAGCAGTAGACAGACTTCTAATGAAAAACTGTTTTTT
CDR3 protein: CASSRQTSNEKLFF

J gene: TRBJ2-1
D gene: .
clone size: few
V gene: TRBV20-1
CDR3 DNA: TGCAGTGCTCCCGCGGGACGGAATGAGCAGTTCTTC
CDR3 protein: CSAPAGRNEQFF

J gene: TRBJ1-3
D gene: .
clone size: few
V gene: TRBV12-3/TRBV12-4
CDR3 DNA: TGTGCCAGCATCGTAGGACAGCTCAGCTCTGGAAACACCATATATTTT
CDR3 protein: CASIVGQLSSGNTIYF

J gene: TRBJ2-3
D gene: TRBD2
clone size: .
V gene: TRBV6-1
CDR3 DNA: TGTGCCAGCAGTAAACACAGACTAGCGGGAGGAGGAGATACGCAGTATTTT
CDR3 protein: CASSKHRLAGGGDTQYF

J gene: TRBJ2-3
D gene: .
clone size: few
V gene: TRBV2
CDR3 DNA: TGTGCCACCAAAAAGGGAAAGGGCACAGATACGCAGTATTTT
CDR3 protein: CATKKGKGTDTQYF

J gene: TRBJ2-3
D gene: TRBD2
clone size: .
V gene: TRBV7-9
CDR3 DNA: TGTGCCAGCAGCCCGAGACGACTAGCGGATATCACAGATACGCAGTATTTT
CDR3 protein: CASSPRRLADITDTQYF

J gene: TRBJ2-1
D gene: .
clone size: .
V gene: TRBV20-1
CDR3 DNA: TGCAGTGCTAGAGATTTAACGGGGGGCGGTAGCTCCTACAATGAGCAGTTCTTC
CDR3 protein: CSARDLTGGGSSYNEQFF

J gene: TRBJ2-7
D gene: TRBD1
clone size: few
V gene: TRBV27
CDR3 DNA: TGTGCCAGCAAGGGACAGTCCTACGAGCAGTACTTC
CDR3 protein: CASKGQSYEQYF

J gene: TRBJ2-7
D gene: TRBD2
clone size: .
V gene: TRBV5-1
CDR3 DNA: TGCGCCAGCCGCCAGGCGGGAGGTTCCTACGAGCAGTACTTC
CDR3 protein: CASRQAGGSYEQYF

J gene: TRBJ1-5
D gene: .
clone size: few
V gene: TRBV10-3
CDR3 DNA: TGTGCCATCAGTGAGCTCAGGGAGGGTAGCAATCAGCCCCAGCATTTT
CDR3 protein: CAISELREGSNQPQHF

J gene: TRBJ2-7
D gene: .
clone size: few
V gene: TRBV14
CDR3 DNA: TGTGCCAGCAGCCCATCCTACGGGCAGTACTTC
CDR3 protein: CASSPSYGQYF

J gene: TRBJ2-2
D gene: TRBD1
clone size: few
V gene: TRBV20-1
CDR3 DNA: TGCAGTGCTAGAGATCCGCAGGACAGGGCGGACACCGGGGAGCTGTTTTTT
CDR3 protein: CSARDPQDRADTGELFF

J gene: TRBJ2-7
D gene: TRBD2
clone size: few
V gene: TRBV9
CDR3 DNA: TGTGCCAGCAGCGTGGGGACTAGCGGGAGCATCGAGCAGTACTTC
CDR3 protein: CASSVGTSGSIEQYF

J gene: TRBJ2-7
D gene: .
clone size: few
V gene: TRBV7-9
CDR3 DNA: TGTGCCAGCAGCTTATCTGTCGGCGAGCAGTACTTC
CDR3 protein: CASSLSVGEQYF

J gene: TRBJ2-5
D gene: TRBD2
clone size: few
V gene: TRBV2
CDR3 DNA: TGTGCCAGCAGTGAATGGACTAGACAAGAGACCCAGTACTTC
CDR3 protein: CASSEWTRQETQYF

J gene: TRBJ2-7
D gene: .
clone size: .
V gene: TRBV12-3/TRBV12-4
CDR3 DNA: TGTGCCAGCACCTGGGACCCTGCCTACGAGCAGTACTTC
CDR3 protein: CASTWDPAYEQYF

J gene: TRBJ2-1
D gene: TRBD2
clone size: few
V gene: TRBV7-9
CDR3 DNA: TGTGCCAGCAGCCATGGACTTAGCGGGGCGAGCTCCTACAATGAGCAGTTCTTC
CDR3 protein: CASSHGLSGASSYNEQFF

J gene: TRBJ2-7
D gene: TRBD2
clone size: many
V gene: TRBV4-3
CDR3 DNA: TGCGCCAGCAGCCAAGATCTCATTAGCGGGAGTAGATACGAGCAGTACTTC
CDR3 protein: CASSQDLISGSRYEQYF

J gene: TRBJ2-3
D gene: .
clone size: .
V gene: TRBV7-3
CDR3 DNA: TGTGCCAGCAGCTTAACTCACACAGATACGCAGTATTTT
CDR3 protein: CASSLTHTDTQYF

J gene: TRBJ2-3
D gene: .
clone size: .
V gene: TRBV9
CDR3 DNA: TGTGCCAGCAGCGTAACAGACAGCACAGATACGCAGTATTTT
CDR3 protein: CASSVTDSTDTQYF

J gene: TRBJ2-3
D gene: TRBD2
clone size: many
V gene: TRBV5-1
CDR3 DNA: TGCGCCAGCAGCTTGCTGGGCGGGAGTTTAGATACGCAGTATTTT
CDR3 protein: CASSLLGGSLDTQYF

J gene: TRBJ2-7
D gene: TRBD1
clone size: .
V gene: TRBV27
CDR3 DNA: TGTGCCAGCAGTTTAAGGGACAGCCACTACGAGCAGTACTTC
CDR3 protein: CASSLRDSHYEQYF

J gene: TRBJ2-5
D gene: .
clone size: .
V gene: TRBV6-2/TRBV6-3
CDR3 DNA: TGTGCCAGCAGTCCCGGACATACCCAGTACTTC
CDR3 protein: CASSPGHTQYF

J gene: TRBJ2-5
D gene: .
clone size: few
V gene: TRBV21-1
CDR3 DNA: TGTGCCAGCAGCATTCGGGGACTAGCGGGACGGGAGACCCAGTACTTC
CDR3 protein: CASSIRGLAGRETQYF

J gene: TRBJ2-1
D gene: TRBD2
clone size: few
V gene: TRBV9
CDR3 DNA: TGTGCCAGCAGCGTAGGTGGGGGGGGACTGTACAATGAGCAGTTCTTC
CDR3 protein: CASSVGGGGLYNEQFF